This T cell receptor beta chain was documented in a study of blood T cell repertoires in COVID-19. This CDR3 region has 15 residues. Germline CDR1 is LNHDA and CDR2 is SQIVND (reference sequence). With 6 bases removed from V and 4 bases from J, the gap between germline ends came to 13 bases. The protocol was immunoSEQ multiplex PCR, while the TCRdb copy is restricted to in-frame clones and leaves out a portion. The repertoire holds more than 200,000 clones, with 80% as singletons. The sequence was collected from a man aged 25-45 years with acute COVID-19. The sequencing input was PBMCs or T cells enriched from blood (not recorded which). This rearrangement joins TRBV19 to TRBJ1-6; D is unclear. The CDR3 loop is CASSEAGNYNSPLHF. CDR3 nucleotide sequence: TGTGCCAGTAGCGAGGCGGGGAATTATAATTCACCCCTCCACTTT.